Presented here are 31 T cell receptor beta chains from one specimen sequenced in a study of cytomegalovirus exposure and HLA in healthy donors. PCR amplification relied on 60 Vbeta primers (plus 13 Jbeta primers). Here immunoSEQ multiplex PCR was the method, and the copy in TCRdb shows in-frame clones only, minus some. The repertoire holds approximately 190,000 clones, with around 86% as singletons. The sequenced sample was PBMCs. The receptors derive from a woman younger than 35 in good health and CMV-seronegative.

V is TRBV29-1 and J is TRBJ1-2; the D is unclear. Germline assignment: CDR1 SQVTM and CDR2 ANQGSEA. V gave up 6 bases and J gave up 8 bases, with 13 bases separating them. The CDR3 contains 11 residues. The CDR3 DNA is TGCAGCGTCCTCCAGTCAGGAGGCTACACCTTC. This translates into CSVLQSGGYTF. The full variable domain, rest sourced from reference TRBV29-1 and TRBJ1-2, is SAVISQKPSRDICQRGTSLTIQCQVDSQVTMMFWYRQQPGQSLTLIATANQGSEATYESGFVIDKFPISRPNLTFSTLTVSNMSPEDSSIYLCSVLQSGGYTFGSGTRLTVV.

The chain employs TRBV2 and TRBJ2-3; tentatively, D is TRBD1 (6 bases). The CDR3 covers 14 residues. Germline V gene sequence: CDR1 SNHLY, CDR2 FYNNEI. Deletions cut 8 bases from V and 2 bases from J, with 14 bases between. CDR3 in DNA: TGTGCCAGCGTAGGGGACACATACACAGATACGCAGTATTTT. Encoded protein: CASVGDTYTDTQYF.

This clone appeared a few times. The CDR3: CASSLSDLTYEQYF. CDR3 nucleotide sequence: TGTGCCAGCAGTTTGAGCGACCTGACCTACGAGCAGTACTTC. This sequence joins TRBV27 and TRBJ2-7; D not certain. The length of the CDR3 is 14 residues. Trimming stripped 3 bases from V and 2 bases from J, with 11 bases between. Germline CDR1 MNHEY, CDR2 SMNVEV (reference sequence).

This chain connects TRBV5-1 to TRBJ2-7; D unclear. The germline V and J ends were trimmed by 3 bases and 1 base, with 8 bases remaining between them. From germline, CDR1 is SGHRS and CDR2 YFSETQ. CDR3 length: 13 amino acids. The CDR3 sequence is CASSWAGSYEQYF. The CDR3 nucleotides read TGCGCCAGCAGCTGGGCAGGTTCCTACGAGCAGTACTTC.

The V call is TRBV19, the J call TRBJ2-4; 10 bases align to TRBD1. The CDR3 loop spans 15 amino acids. Germline trimming cut 3 bases from V and 3 bases from J; bases unmatched to any gene: 2. The germline V gene has CDR1 LNHDA and CDR2 SQIVND (reference sequence). DNA of the CDR3: TGTGCCAGTAGTATTTGGGACAGGGGCAAAAACATTCAGTACTTC. This encodes CASSIWDRGKNIQYF.

The genes are TRBV5-1 and TRBJ2-7; 9 bases are a match to TRBD1. The CDR3 has 14 residues. V dropped 2 bases and J dropped 6; count of bases not matched to a gene: 6. Germline V gives CDR1 SGHRS, CDR2 YFSETQ. In DNA, the CDR3 is TGCGCCAGCAGCTTACAGGGGGCTCGGAGCGAGCAGTACTTC. Translated, it gives CASSLQGARSEQYF.

The J gene is TRBJ2-1, the V gene TRBV5-1, with 12 bases aligning to TRBD2. The CDR3 is made up of 15 amino acids. Germline CDR1 reads SGHRS; CDR2 reads YFSETQ. Germline trimming cut 4 bases from V and 9 bases from J; bases unmatched to any gene: 8. The CDR3 sequence: CASSLGLAGLLEQFF. DNA of the CDR3: TGCGCCAGCAGCCTAGGACTAGCGGGGTTGCTTGAGCAGTTCTTC.

The rearrangement joins TRBV25-1 to TRBJ1-1; D possibly corresponds to TRBD1 (5 bases). Per germline, CDR1 MGHDK and CDR2 SYGVNS. This CDR3 comprises 15 residues. The V end lost 5 bases, the J end lost 4 bases, and 17 bases lay between the germline ends. The CDR3 is CASSRNGGLGTEAFF. As DNA, the CDR3 is TGTGCCAGCAGTCGTAACGGGGGTTTGGGCACTGAAGCTTTCTTT.

The count of this clone is one. The sample holds other DNA sequences that translate to the same CDR3. The chain uses TRBV9 and TRBJ2-2; D is unresolved. The CDR3 consists of 14 residues. Germline V gene data show CDR1 as SGDLS and CDR2 as YYNGEE. With 1 base removed from V and 0 bases from J, the gap between germline ends came to 4 bases. As DNA, the CDR3 is TGTGCCAGCAGCGTACTCGCGAACACCGGGGAGCTGTTTTTT. It yields the protein CASSVLANTGELFF.

The rearrangement uses TRBV27 and TRBJ2-7, with D possibly TRBD1 on 6 matching bases. Per the germline V gene, CDR1 is MNHEY and CDR2 is SMNVEV (reference sequence). The CDR3 is 14 amino acids. V lost 5 bases, J lost 0 bases, and 11 bases lay in between. CDR3 amino acids: CASSLQGHSYEQYF. CDR3 in DNA: TGTGCCAGCAGTCTTCAGGGGCACTCCTACGAGCAGTACTTC.

On this clone: One end of the junction varies from germline; a read error may be responsible. J is TRBJ1-2 and V is TRBV28; 8 nucleotides align to TRBD1. There are 16 residues in the CDR3. CDR1 and CDR2 from the germline V gene are MDHEN and SYDVKM. The CDR3 is CASSETRTGTTYGYPF. Here the CDR3 DNA reads TGTGCCAGCAGTGAAACCCGGACAGGGACGACCTATGGCTACCCCTTC.

The chain joins TRBV6-1 to TRBJ2-2; maybe TRBD1 (6 bases). The CDR3 has 14 amino acids. Germline loops: CDR1 MNHNS, CDR2 SASEGT. V was clipped by 4 bases and J by 4 bases, with 10 bases between them. CDR3 DNA sequence: TGTGCCAGCAGTGTTACAGGGTCCACCGGGGAGCTGTTTTTT. Translating it yields CASSVTGSTGELFF.

The chain carries TRBV5-4 and TRBJ2-7; D might be TRBD1 (5 bases). This CDR3 comprises 15 residues. V was shortened by 0 bases and J by 0 bases, with 10 bases between the two germline ends. CDR1 and CDR2 (germline): SGHNT, YYREEE (reference sequence). The CDR3 sequence is CASSLDRRASYEQYF. The DNA of the CDR3 is TGTGCCAGCAGCTTGGACAGGAGAGCCTCCTACGAGCAGTACTTC. Based on the CDR3 plus reference TRBV5-4 and TRBJ2-7, the full variable domain is ETGVTQSPTHLIKTRGQQVTLRCSSQSGHNTVSWYQQALGQGPQFIFQYYREEENGRGNFPPRFSGLQFPNYSSELNVNALELDDSALYLCASSLDRRASYEQYFGPGTRLTVT.

The chain employs TRBV7-8 and TRBJ1-2, with 7 nucleotides matching TRBD1. There are 14 residues in the CDR3. The germline gives CDR1 SGHVS, CDR2 FQNEAQ. The V and J ends lost 0 bases and 8 bases, in that order; junction bases with no gene match: 6. The CDR3 bases are TGTGCCAGCAGCTTAGCGGACAGGACTGTGGGCTACACCTTC. The encoded protein is CASSLADRTVGYTF.

V usage is TRBV4-1 and J usage is TRBJ2-7; D unresolved. Germline assignment: CDR1 MGHRA and CDR2 YSYEKL. V lost 0 bases and J lost 2, with 14 bases in between. There are 16 residues in the CDR3. The DNA of the CDR3 is TGCGCCAGCAGCCAAGATTCTTTGAGCCGAACCTACGAGCAGTACTTC. Protein: CASSQDSLSRTYEQYF.

This clone was seen only a few times. The chain carries TRBV5-8 and TRBJ1-4, with D hard to call. Between the trimmed V and J ends, which lost 1 base and 0 bases, there was a span of 10 bases. CDR1 is SGHTS, CDR2 YDEGEE, per germline. This CDR3 comprises 16 residues. The CDR3: CASSLRNGATNEKLFF. The CDR3 DNA is TGTGCCAGCAGCTTGCGGAACGGGGCAACTAATGAAAAACTGTTTTTT.

The V gene is TRBV18, the J gene TRBJ2-7; TRBD1 agrees at 9 bases. The CDR3 runs to 16 residues. The germline CDR1 and CDR2 sequences are KGHSH and LQKENI. V lost 4 bases to trimming and J lost 3 bases; unmatched junction nucleotides: 10. This CDR3 reads CASSQYRDRVDYEQYF. CDR3 DNA sequence: TGTGCCAGCTCACAATACCGGGACAGGGTCGACTACGAGCAGTACTTC.

The rearrangement joins TRBV5-1 to TRBJ2-7, with 10 nucleotides matching TRBD2. The CDR3 loop spans 16 amino acids. Germline CDR1 is SGHRS and CDR2 is YFSETQ. The V and J ends lost 4 bases and 3 bases, in that order; junction bases with no gene match: 10. The CDR3 sequence is CASSPGSLAGFYEQYF. The CDR3 DNA follows: TGCGCCAGCAGCCCCGGCTCACTAGCGGGATTCTACGAGCAGTACTTC.

This clone came up a few times. The V gene is TRBV14, the J gene TRBJ1-1; no definite D call. The germline gives CDR1 SGHDN, CDR2 FVKESK. The ends were cut back, 3 bases at V and 8 bases at J, with 7 bases in the middle. The CDR3 runs 11 residues. The CDR3 coding sequence is TGTGCCAGCAGCCACTTGGGCGAAGCTTTCTTT. Its translation: CASSHLGEAFF.

This clone has just a few counts. This chain joins TRBV6-1 and TRBJ2-1; 11 positions agree with TRBD1. The CDR3 covers 18 residues. Looked up from germline, CDR1 is MNHNS and CDR2 is SASEGT. V trimming: 0 bases; J trimming: 7 bases; junction bases outside the gene matches: 11. The CDR3 DNA reads TGTGCCAGCAGTGAAGCTGGCTCCGGGACAGGGGGGAGGAATGAGCAGTTCTTC. This gives the protein CASSEAGSGTGGRNEQFF.

The chain joins TRBV7-9 to TRBJ2-7; 7 nucleotides line up with TRBD1. Germline CDR1 SEHNR, CDR2 FQNEAQ (reference sequence). The ends lost 5 bases at V and 0 bases at J; junction bases unmatched: 7. This CDR3 comprises 15 residues. The CDR3 reads CASSPGTAISYEQYF. CDR3 coding DNA: TGTGCCAGCAGCCCGGGGACAGCAATCTCCTACGAGCAGTACTTC.

This chain joins TRBV5-1 and TRBJ2-2; D might be TRBD1 (5 bases). The CDR3 has 16 amino acids. V was trimmed by 1 base and J by 5 bases, leaving 15 bases between them. Looked up from germline, CDR1 is SGHRS and CDR2 is YFSETQ. CDR3 protein: CASSLLVSGATGELFF. CDR3 sequence (DNA): TGCGCCAGCAGCTTGTTAGTTTCTGGGGCGACCGGGGAGCTGTTTTTT.

This rearrangement joins TRBV29-1 to TRBJ2-3; 9 positions agree with TRBD1. Germline V gene lookup returns CDR1 SQVTM and CDR2 ANQGSEA. The CDR3 runs 12 residues. The CDR3 DNA reads TGCAGTATGGGACAGGGCGCAGATACGCAGTATTTT. It translates to CSMGQGADTQYF.

V gene TRBV4-2 combines with J gene TRBJ1-4; 8 nucleotides line up with TRBD1. Germline assignment: CDR1 LGHNA and CDR2 YNFKEQ. This CDR3 contains 16 residues. V lost 4 bases and J lost 1; bases outside the gene matches: 5. The CDR3 loop reads CASSPDRAGTNEKLFF. The CDR3 nucleotides read TGTGCCAGCAGCCCGGACAGGGCGGGAACTAATGAAAAACTGTTTTTT.

This sequence joins TRBV7-3 and TRBJ2-1; 7 bases line up with TRBD2. After removal of 5 bases from V and 7 bases from J, the junction contained 8 bases not matched to a gene. Germline V gene data show CDR1 as SGHTA and CDR2 as FQGTGA. CDR3 length: 14 amino acids. The CDR3 DNA is TGTGCCAGCAGCCCGGGACTAAGTGTGAATGAGCAGTTCTTC. This gives the protein CASSPGLSVNEQFF.

The chain has TRBV6-7 and TRBJ2-6; 13 nucleotides match TRBD2. TRBV6-7 is annotated as an ORF whose role is uncertain. The CDR3 sequence is 18 residues long. After removal of 5 bases from V and 4 bases from J, the junction contained 8 bases not matched to a gene. Here the CDR3 DNA reads TGTGCCAGCAGTCACACTAGCGGGGGGGCTCGGGGGGCCAACGTCCTGACTTTC. This sequence encodes CASSHTSGGARGANVLTF.

The chain is built from TRBV27 and TRBJ2-7; 12 nucleotides align to TRBD2. The CDR3 is 15 amino acids. V gave up 4 bases and J gave up 7 bases; unmatched junction bases: 8. Germline V CDR1 and CDR2: MNHEY, SMNVEV (reference sequence). In DNA form, the CDR3 reads TGTGCCAGCAGTTCATCTAGCGGGAGGGCATGGGAGCAGTACTTC. Translating gives CASSSSSGRAWEQYF.

This clone was found once. J is TRBJ2-5 and V is TRBV4-1, with 7 bases that match TRBD2. Trimming removed 0 bases from V and 2 bases from J; junction bases left unmatched: 12. Germline lookup yields CDR1 MGHRA and CDR2 YSYEKL. There are 18 residues in the CDR3. This chain's CDR3 is CASSQEAYLAGDQETQYF. The DNA of the CDR3 is TGCGCCAGCAGCCAAGAGGCGTACCTGGCGGGGGATCAAGAGACCCAGTACTTC.

The chain is built from TRBV6-5 and TRBJ2-1, with TRBD2 matching 9 bases. The CDR3 sequence is 14 residues long. Germline assignment: CDR1 MNHEY and CDR2 SVGAGI. Germline trimming cut 7 bases from V and 10 bases from J; bases unmatched to any gene: 11. CDR3 protein: CASTLTWREGEQFF. The DNA of the CDR3 is TGTGCCAGCACTCTGACGTGGCGGGAGGGGGAGCAGTTCTTC.

The rearrangement uses TRBV6-1 and TRBJ2-2, with D unclear. Germline V gives CDR1 MNHNS, CDR2 SASEGT. The CDR3 is 15 residues long. The V and J ends lost 7 bases and 0 bases respectively, with 12 bases between them. The CDR3 protein is CASTSGTSNTGELFF. The CDR3 DNA is TGTGCCAGCACCTCGGGTACTTCGAACACCGGGGAGCTGTTTTTT.

The J gene is TRBJ2-5, the V gene TRBV7-9; 8 nucleotides match TRBD2. Trimming at V came to 3 bases and at J to 1 base, leaving 10 bases not matched to a gene. The CDR3 is made up of 17 amino acids. Germline V CDR1 and CDR2: SEHNR, FQNEAQ (reference sequence). The CDR3 region is CASSFVSSGGRQETQYF. In DNA form, the CDR3 reads TGTGCCAGCAGCTTTGTTTCCAGCGGGGGACGCCAAGAGACCCAGTACTTC. Drawing the rest from reference TRBV7-9 and TRBJ2-5, the complete variable domain is DTGVSQNPRHKITKRGQNVTFRCDPISEHNRLYWYRQTLGQGPEFLTYFQNEAQLEKSRLLSDRFSAERPKGSFSTLEIQRTEQGDSAMYLCASSFVSSGGRQETQYFGPGTRLLVL.